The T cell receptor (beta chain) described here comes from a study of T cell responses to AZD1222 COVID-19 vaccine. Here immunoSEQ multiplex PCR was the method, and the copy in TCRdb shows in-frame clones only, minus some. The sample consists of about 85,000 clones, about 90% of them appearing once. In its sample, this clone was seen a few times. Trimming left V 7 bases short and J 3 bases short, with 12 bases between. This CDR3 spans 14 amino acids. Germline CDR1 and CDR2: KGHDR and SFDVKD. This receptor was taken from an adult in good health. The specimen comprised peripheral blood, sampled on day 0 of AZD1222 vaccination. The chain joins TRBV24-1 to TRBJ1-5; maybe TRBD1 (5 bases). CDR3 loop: CATRDTGSNQPQHF. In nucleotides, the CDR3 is TGTGCCACCAGGGACACAGGTTCCAATCAGCCCCAGCATTTT.